Below are 4 T cell receptor beta chains sequenced from a single sample in a study of shared clonotypes between healthy human individuals. CD45RO-negative, CCR7-selected cells formed the naive CD8 fraction, which excluded terminally differentiated effector memory CD45RA+ cells. Generated by immunoSEQ multiplex PCR, the TCRdb table keeps only in-frame clones and is missing some. The sample yields nearly 2 million clones, over 85% seen once. Sequencing input: naive CD8+ T cells sorted from blood. These receptors were collected from a man younger than 35 in good health.

The chain couples TRBV7-9 to TRBJ1-2, with D hard to call. Trimming shortened V by 1 base and J by 2 bases, and 11 bases separated the two germline ends. Germline lookup yields CDR1 SEHNR and CDR2 FQNEAQ (reference sequence). The CDR3 loop spans 15 amino acids. The DNA for the CDR3 is TGTGCCAGCAGCTTAGAATTGCACAGCAACTATGGCTACACCTTC. Its protein is CASSLELHSNYGYTF.

The sample holds one count of this clone. The chain joins TRBV19 to TRBJ2-1; D unclear. The germline V and J ends were trimmed by 3 bases and 0 bases, with 9 bases remaining between them. Germline V CDR1 and CDR2: LNHDA, SQIVND (reference sequence). CDR3 length: 15 amino acids. The CDR3 DNA follows: TGTGCCAGTAGTATGGGCCCGAGCTCCTACAATGAGCAGTTCTTC. This translates into CASSMGPSSYNEQFF.

The genes are TRBV10-1 and TRBJ2-7; D may be TRBD1 (6 bases). The length of the CDR3 is 14 residues. Germline lookup yields CDR1 WNHNN and CDR2 SYGVQD (reference sequence). V was trimmed by 2 bases and J by 5 bases, leaving 13 bases between them. DNA for the CDR3: TGCGCCAGCAGTGAGGACAGGCCCAGGGACGAGCAGTACTTC. It is translated as CASSEDRPRDEQYF.

The rearrangement uses TRBV30 and TRBJ2-7; possibly TRBD1 for D (6 bases). Germline V gives CDR1 GTSNPN, CDR2 SVGIG (reference sequence). The CDR3 sequence is 15 residues long. V lost 1 base and J 2 bases, leaving 15 bases between the germline ends. CDR3 nucleotides: TGTGCCTGGAGTGCTGCTAGGGACAATGCCTACGAGCAGTACTTC. Its translation is CAWSAARDNAYEQYF.